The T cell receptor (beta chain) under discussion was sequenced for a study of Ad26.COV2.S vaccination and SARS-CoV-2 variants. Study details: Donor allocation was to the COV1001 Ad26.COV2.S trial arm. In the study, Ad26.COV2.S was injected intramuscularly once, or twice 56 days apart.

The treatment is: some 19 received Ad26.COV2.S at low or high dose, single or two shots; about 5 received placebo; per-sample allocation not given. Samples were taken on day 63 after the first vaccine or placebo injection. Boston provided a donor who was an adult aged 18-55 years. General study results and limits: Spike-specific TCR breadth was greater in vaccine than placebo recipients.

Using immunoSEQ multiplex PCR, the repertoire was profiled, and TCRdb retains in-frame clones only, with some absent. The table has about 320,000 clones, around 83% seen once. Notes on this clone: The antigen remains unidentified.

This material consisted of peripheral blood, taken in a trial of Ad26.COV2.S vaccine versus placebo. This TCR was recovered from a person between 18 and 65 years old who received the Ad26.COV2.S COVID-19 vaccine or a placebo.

CDR3 in DNA: TGTGCCAGTAGCAGGCCCGGGACATCCTACAATGAGCAGTTCTTC. This encodes CASSRPGTSYNEQFF. V is TRBV19 and J is TRBJ2-1; the D gene is possibly TRBD1 (6 bases). This CDR3 is built from 15 residues. Trimming removed 6 bases at V and 1 base at J, with 13 bases between. From germline, CDR1 is LNHDA and CDR2 SQIVND (reference sequence).